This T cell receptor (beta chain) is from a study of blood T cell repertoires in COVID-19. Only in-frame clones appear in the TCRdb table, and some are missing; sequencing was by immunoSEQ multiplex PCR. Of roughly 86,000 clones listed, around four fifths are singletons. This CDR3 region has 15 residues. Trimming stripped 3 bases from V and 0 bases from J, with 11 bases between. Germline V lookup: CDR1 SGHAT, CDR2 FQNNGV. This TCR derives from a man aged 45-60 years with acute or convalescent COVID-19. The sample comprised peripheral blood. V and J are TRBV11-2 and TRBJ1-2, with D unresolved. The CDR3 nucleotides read TGTGCCAGCAGCTTCATCGGGTATTCTAACTATGGCTACACCTTC. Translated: CASSFIGYSNYGYTF.